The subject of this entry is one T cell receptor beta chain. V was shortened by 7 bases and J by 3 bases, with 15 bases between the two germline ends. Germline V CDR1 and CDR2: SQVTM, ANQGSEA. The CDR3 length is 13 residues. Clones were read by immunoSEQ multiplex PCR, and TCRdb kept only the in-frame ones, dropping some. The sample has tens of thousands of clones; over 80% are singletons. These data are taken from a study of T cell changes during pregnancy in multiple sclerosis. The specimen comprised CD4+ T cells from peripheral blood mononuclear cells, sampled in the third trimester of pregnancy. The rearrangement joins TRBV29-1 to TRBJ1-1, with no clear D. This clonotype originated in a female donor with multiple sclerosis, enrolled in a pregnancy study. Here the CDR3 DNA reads TGCAGCGGTGAGCGGGGATTGGACACTGAAGCTTTCTTT. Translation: CSGERGLDTEAFF.